This is a list of T cell receptor beta chains from one sample in a study of shared clonotypes between healthy human individuals. The assay was immunoSEQ multiplex PCR, and TCRdb's table has in-frame clones only and misses some. The repertoire has 750,000 to 1,000,000 clones, 80% to 95% of them found once; the top ten carry around 24%. The sequenced material came from naive CD8+ T cells sorted from blood. These receptors all stem from a man in his thirties or forties in good health. CDR3s include the opening cysteine and the closing phenylalanine or tryptophan. The order of the fields is V gene, CDR3 length, clone size, D gene, J gene, CDR3 protein, CDR3 DNA. A D gene is named only where the DNA matches it firmly. Rows may omit the clone size; those that give it use once, few, many or a size class.

v_gene: TRBV7-9
len: 13
abundance: -
d_gene: -
j_gene: TRBJ2-7
CDR3aa: CASLEGANHEQYF
CDR3nt: TGTGCGAGCCTGGAGGGGGCAAACCACGAGCAGTACTTC

v_gene: TRBV7-9
len: 15
abundance: -
d_gene: -
j_gene: TRBJ2-5
CDR3aa: CASSSPRPYQETQYF
CDR3nt: TGTGCCAGCAGCTCCCCGCGGCCGTACCAAGAGACCCAGTACTTC

v_gene: TRBV27
len: 16
abundance: once
d_gene: -
j_gene: TRBJ2-4
CDR3aa: CASSFRSIGAKNIQYF
CDR3nt: TGTGCCAGCAGTTTTAGGTCGATTGGGGCCAAAAACATTCAGTACTTC

v_gene: TRBV27
len: 15
abundance: -
d_gene: -
j_gene: TRBJ2-7
CDR3aa: CASSLSSGQTYEQYF
CDR3nt: TGTGCCAGCAGTCTCTCCAGCGGACAGACCTACGAGCAGTACTTC

v_gene: TRBV2
len: 16
abundance: -
d_gene: -
j_gene: TRBJ2-6
CDR3aa: CAWSRGQGAGANVLTF
CDR3nt: TGTGCCTGGTCCCGGGGGCAGGGAGCTGGGGCCAACGTCCTGACTTTC

v_gene: TRBV4-1
len: 16
abundance: -
d_gene: -
j_gene: TRBJ2-7
CDR3aa: CASSQDDGAGYYEQYF
CDR3nt: TGCGCCAGCAGCCAAGATGATGGAGCAGGGTACTACGAGCAGTACTTC

v_gene: TRBV14
len: 14
abundance: -
d_gene: -
j_gene: TRBJ2-2
CDR3aa: CASSQDTFTGELFF
CDR3nt: TGTGCCAGCAGCCAAGATACCTTTACCGGGGAGCTGTTTTTT

v_gene: TRBV30
len: 16
abundance: -
d_gene: -
j_gene: TRBJ2-7
CDR3aa: CAWSVGLGLSSYEQYF
CDR3nt: TGTGCCTGGAGCGTGGGGCTCGGACTAAGCTCCTACGAGCAGTACTTC

v_gene: TRBV10-2
len: 14
abundance: -
d_gene: TRBD2
j_gene: TRBJ2-5
CDR3aa: CASTLAGLQETQYF
CDR3nt: TGCGCCAGCACTCTAGCGGGCCTCCAAGAGACCCAGTACTTC

v_gene: TRBV11-2
len: 15
abundance: -
d_gene: TRBD2
j_gene: TRBJ2-7
CDR3aa: CASSAGTSGIYEQYF
CDR3nt: TGTGCCAGCAGCGCCGGGACTAGCGGGATCTACGAGCAGTACTTC

v_gene: TRBV15
len: 14
abundance: -
d_gene: -
j_gene: TRBJ2-7
CDR3aa: CATSSVFPPYEQYF
CDR3nt: TGTGCCACCAGCTCAGTTTTCCCCCCCTACGAGCAGTACTTC

v_gene: TRBV27
len: 17
abundance: once
d_gene: TRBD2
j_gene: TRBJ2-2
CDR3aa: CASSLLGEGWRTGELFF
CDR3nt: TGTGCCAGCAGTTTACTTGGGGAGGGATGGAGAACCGGGGAGCTGTTTTTT

v_gene: TRBV6-6
len: 15
abundance: -
d_gene: -
j_gene: TRBJ2-3
CDR3aa: CASSYSRERTDTQYF
CDR3nt: TGTGCCAGCAGTTACTCCCGGGAGAGGACAGATACGCAGTATTTT

v_gene: TRBV28
len: 15
abundance: once
d_gene: -
j_gene: TRBJ1-5
CDR3aa: CASSLVGSRNQPQHF
CDR3nt: TGTGCCAGCAGTTTAGTAGGGTCCAGGAATCAGCCCCAGCATTTT

v_gene: TRBV15
len: 14
abundance: -
d_gene: TRBD2
j_gene: TRBJ2-1
CDR3aa: CATSPQGSGNEQFF
CDR3nt: TGTGCCACCAGCCCCCAAGGTAGCGGGAATGAGCAGTTCTTC

v_gene: TRBV29-1
len: 13
abundance: -
d_gene: -
j_gene: TRBJ2-2
CDR3aa: CSVDGTGTGELFF
CDR3nt: TGCAGCGTCGACGGCACCGGCACCGGGGAGCTGTTTTTT

v_gene: TRBV7-9
len: 16
abundance: -
d_gene: -
j_gene: TRBJ2-5
CDR3aa: CASKEVQGPTGGTQYF
CDR3nt: TGTGCCAGCAAAGAAGTACAGGGCCCTACGGGTGGGACCCAGTACTTC

v_gene: TRBV28
len: 15
abundance: -
d_gene: TRBD1
j_gene: TRBJ1-5
CDR3aa: CASSPTGRSNQPQHF
CDR3nt: TGTGCCAGCAGCCCGACAGGGAGGAGCAATCAGCCCCAGCATTTT

v_gene: TRBV2
len: 14
abundance: -
d_gene: TRBD2
j_gene: TRBJ2-1
CDR3aa: CASSDGPSGNEQFF
CDR3nt: TGTGCCAGCAGTGATGGGCCTAGCGGCAATGAGCAGTTCTTC

v_gene: TRBV4-1
len: 21
abundance: -
d_gene: TRBD1
j_gene: TRBJ1-5
CDR3aa: CASSQTEPGQGTIRANQPQHF
CDR3nt: TGCGCCAGCAGCCAAACAGAGCCAGGACAGGGGACTATACGGGCCAATCAGCCCCAGCATTTT

v_gene: TRBV7-6
len: 12
abundance: -
d_gene: -
j_gene: TRBJ2-7
CDR3aa: CASSLGGGEQYF
CDR3nt: TGTGCCAGCAGCTTGGGGGGCGGCGAGCAGTACTTC

v_gene: TRBV7-3
len: 14
abundance: -
d_gene: -
j_gene: TRBJ1-1
CDR3aa: CASSSYGLNTEAFF
CDR3nt: TGTGCCAGCAGCTCATATGGGCTCAACACTGAAGCTTTCTTT

v_gene: TRBV4-1
len: 15
abundance: -
d_gene: TRBD1
j_gene: TRBJ1-2
CDR3aa: CASSPRDRGEEGYTF
CDR3nt: TGCGCCAGCAGCCCCCGGGACAGGGGAGAAGAAGGCTACACCTTC

v_gene: TRBV7-6
len: 17
abundance: -
d_gene: -
j_gene: TRBJ2-1
CDR3aa: CASSLEWSGNTYNEQFF
CDR3nt: TGTGCCAGCAGCTTAGAATGGTCAGGGAACACCTACAATGAGCAGTTCTTC

v_gene: TRBV7-9
len: 15
abundance: -
d_gene: -
j_gene: TRBJ2-2
CDR3aa: CASSPGLTNTGELFF
CDR3nt: TGTGCCAGCAGCCCGGGACTTACGAACACCGGGGAGCTGTTTTTT

v_gene: TRBV29-1
len: 15
abundance: -
d_gene: -
j_gene: TRBJ2-2
CDR3aa: CSVEEAGRNTGELFF
CDR3nt: TGCAGCGTTGAAGAGGCCGGGAGGAACACCGGGGAGCTGTTTTTT

v_gene: TRBV6-4
len: 13
abundance: -
d_gene: TRBD2
j_gene: TRBJ2-1
CDR3aa: CASSRTSGNEQFF
CDR3nt: TGTGCCAGCAGTAGGACTAGCGGCAATGAGCAGTTCTTC

v_gene: TRBV7-9
len: 17
abundance: few
d_gene: -
j_gene: TRBJ1-5
CDR3aa: CASSKPPAGDSNQPQHF
CDR3nt: TGTGCCAGCAGCAAGCCCCCCGCCGGGGATAGCAATCAGCCCCAGCATTTT

v_gene: TRBV7-9
len: 15
abundance: -
d_gene: TRBD2
j_gene: TRBJ2-1
CDR3aa: CASSPVTSGRSLQFF
CDR3nt: TGTGCCAGCAGCCCAGTGACTAGCGGGAGAAGTCTGCAGTTCTTC

v_gene: TRBV18
len: 15
abundance: -
d_gene: TRBD1
j_gene: TRBJ1-1
CDR3aa: CASYGTAPANTEAFF
CDR3nt: TGTGCCAGCTATGGGACAGCCCCTGCCAACACTGAAGCTTTCTTT

v_gene: TRBV9
len: 14
abundance: once
d_gene: -
j_gene: TRBJ2-7
CDR3aa: CASSVEGDLYEQYF
CDR3nt: TGTGCCAGCAGCGTAGAGGGAGACCTCTACGAGCAGTACTTC

v_gene: TRBV28
len: 13
abundance: -
d_gene: -
j_gene: TRBJ2-7
CDR3aa: CASSLTGTYEQYF
CDR3nt: TGTGCCAGCAGTTTGACCGGAACCTACGAGCAGTACTTC

v_gene: TRBV19
len: 14
abundance: -
d_gene: TRBD1
j_gene: TRBJ2-7
CDR3aa: CASRTSGQGSEQYF
CDR3nt: TGTGCCAGTAGGACGTCGGGACAGGGGAGCGAGCAGTACTTC

v_gene: TRBV2
len: 14
abundance: -
d_gene: TRBD2
j_gene: TRBJ2-3
CDR3aa: CASTSSGRMDTQYF
CDR3nt: TGTGCCAGCACTTCTAGCGGGAGAATGGATACGCAGTATTTT

v_gene: TRBV19
len: 15
abundance: once
d_gene: TRBD2
j_gene: TRBJ2-1
CDR3aa: CASSILAGTYNEQFF
CDR3nt: TGTGCCAGTAGTATCCTAGCGGGGACCTACAATGAGCAGTTCTTC

v_gene: TRBV28
len: 15
abundance: -
d_gene: -
j_gene: TRBJ2-1
CDR3aa: CASKVLAGNENEQFF
CDR3nt: TGTGCCAGCAAGGTTCTGGCGGGGAATGAGAATGAGCAGTTCTTC

v_gene: TRBV28
len: 16
abundance: -
d_gene: TRBD2
j_gene: TRBJ2-7
CDR3aa: CASSSITSGRAYEQYF
CDR3nt: TGTGCCAGCAGTTCCATTACTAGCGGGAGGGCCTACGAGCAGTACTTC

v_gene: TRBV4-1
len: 14
abundance: -
d_gene: TRBD1
j_gene: TRBJ2-7
CDR3aa: CASARGTGTYEQYF
CDR3nt: TGCGCCAGCGCGAGGGGGACAGGGACGTACGAGCAGTACTTC

v_gene: TRBV19
len: 16
abundance: -
d_gene: -
j_gene: TRBJ2-1
CDR3aa: CASREGVSRPYNEQFF
CDR3nt: TGTGCCAGTAGGGAGGGTGTCAGCCGACCTTACAATGAGCAGTTCTTC

v_gene: TRBV5-5
len: 11
abundance: -
d_gene: -
j_gene: TRBJ2-1
CDR3aa: CASSSFNEQFF
CDR3nt: TGTGCCAGCAGCTCCTTCAATGAGCAGTTCTTC

v_gene: TRBV29-1
len: 13
abundance: -
d_gene: -
j_gene: TRBJ2-1
CDR3aa: CSVADSSYNEQFF
CDR3nt: TGCAGCGTTGCCGACAGTTCCTACAATGAGCAGTTCTTC

v_gene: TRBV7-8
len: 17
abundance: -
d_gene: -
j_gene: TRBJ1-3
CDR3aa: CASSSPRGEGKGNTIYF
CDR3nt: TGTGCCAGCAGCTCCCCTAGGGGGGAGGGGAAAGGAAACACCATATATTTT

v_gene: TRBV7-8
len: 15
abundance: -
d_gene: -
j_gene: TRBJ2-5
CDR3aa: CASSLGRQYQETQYF
CDR3nt: TGTGCCAGCAGCTTAGGTCGCCAGTACCAAGAGACCCAGTACTTC

v_gene: TRBV9
len: 12
abundance: -
d_gene: -
j_gene: TRBJ2-1
CDR3aa: CASSGTSNEQFF
CDR3nt: TGTGCCAGCAGCGGGACTTCCAATGAGCAGTTCTTC

v_gene: TRBV4-1
len: 16
abundance: -
d_gene: TRBD1
j_gene: TRBJ2-2
CDR3aa: CASSQGTGAQTGELFF
CDR3nt: TGCGCCAGCAGCCAAGGGACAGGGGCGCAAACCGGGGAGCTGTTTTTT